The 16 T cell receptor beta chains given below trace back to one sample, sequenced in a study of T-cell reconstitution after alpha-beta-depleted transplantation in children. Library preparation (for TCRbeta) was performed with unique molecular identifiers. One entry per CDR3 protein, called by TCRdb with MiXCR from the PCR reads. This sample has 120,000 to 150,000 distinct CDR3 sequences, with 7.5% to 9% found just once. The material sequenced was PBMCs, mostly from graft donor cells, taken 180 days after TCRalphabeta/CD19-depleted stem cell transplant. Source of these receptors: a female patient aged 2 to 10 who had a stem cell transplant for congenital amegakaryocytic thrombocytopenia, so the T cells may come from the graft donor.

This clonotype was seen many times. This chain's CDR3 is CSVSGGGSDTQYF. The CDR3 DNA follows: TGCAGCGTTTCAGGGGGCGGTTCAGATACGCAGTATTTT. The genes are TRBV29-1 and TRBJ2-3, with 8 positions matching TRBD1. Germline V gene lookup returns CDR1 SQVTM and CDR2 ANQGSEA. V dropped 5 bases and J dropped 4; count of bases not matched to a gene: 5. The CDR3 consists of 13 residues.

This clonotype was seen at least ten times. The chain recombines TRBV20-1 with TRBJ2-4; 11 nucleotides line up with TRBD1. The CDR3 is made up of 14 amino acids. The junction had 1 base not matched to a gene; V was cut back by 6 bases and J by 0 bases. From germline, CDR1 is DFQATT and CDR2 SNEGSKA (reference sequence). The CDR3: CSAGQGVAKNIQYF. CDR3 in DNA: TGCAGTGCGGGACAGGGGGTAGCCAAAAACATTCAGTACTTC.

This clonotype was seen ten or more times. The gene calls are TRBV27 and TRBJ2-3; D not resolved. In germline, CDR1 is MNHEY, CDR2 SMNVEV (reference sequence). The V end was cut by 6 bases, the J end by 6 bases, with 19 bases between. The CDR3 spans 15 residues. The CDR3 reads CASRGMWSSGDTQYF. In nucleotides, the CDR3 is TGTGCCAGCAGGGGTATGTGGTCTTCTGGCGATACGCAGTATTTT.

In this sample, this clonotype turned up a few times. Here the CDR3 reads CSAMGLAGGLTGELFF. Written as DNA, the CDR3 is TGCAGTGCCATGGGGCTAGCGGGAGGTTTGACCGGGGAGCTGTTTTTT. V usage is TRBV20-1 and J usage is TRBJ2-2; 11 nucleotides agree with TRBD2. In germline, CDR1 is DFQATT, CDR2 SNEGSKA (reference sequence). The CDR3 sequence is 16 residues long. The trim removed 6 bases at V and 5 bases at J, leaving 11 bases unmatched.

This clonotype was seen more than once but under ten times. The gene calls are TRBV15 and TRBJ2-4; the D call may be TRBD1 or TRBD2 (5 bases each). The CDR3 contains 19 residues. Looked up from germline, CDR1 is LNHNV and CDR2 is YYDKDF (reference sequence). V lost 0 bases, J lost 4 bases, and 22 bases lay in between. The CDR3 region has the DNA TGTGCCACCAGCAGAGATCGGGGCGGTCCAGGGCAGCTTAAAAACATTCAGTACTTC. This sequence encodes CATSRDRGGPGQLKNIQYF.

The chain combines TRBV3-1 with TRBJ2-1, with 10 bases that match TRBD2. The germline CDR1 and CDR2 sequences are LGHDT and YNNKEL (reference sequence). V trimming: 11 bases; J trimming: 9 bases; junction bases outside the gene matches: 16. The CDR3 length is 15 residues. CDR3 sequence: CASCQVASGSGEQFF. The CDR3 nucleotides read TGTGCCTCCTGCCAAGTTGCTAGCGGGAGCGGTGAGCAGTTCTTC.

This clonotype was detected many times. The chain uses TRBV20-1 and TRBJ2-4; 12 bases agree with TRBD2. Germline V gives CDR1 DFQATT, CDR2 SNEGSKA (reference sequence). Trimming took 2 bases from V and 0 from J; bases not matched to a gene: 8. The CDR3 contains 18 residues. CDR3 sequence: CSARSPSGGALAKNIQYF. The CDR3 DNA reads as TGCAGTGCTAGAAGCCCTAGCGGGGGGGCTCTAGCCAAAAACATTCAGTACTTC.

This clonotype has at least ten counts. The chain links TRBV9 to TRBJ1-2; D gene unclear. The germline CDR1 and CDR2 sequences are SGDLS and YYNGEE. The CDR3 covers 15 residues. The V end was cut by 0 bases, the J end by 4 bases, with 13 bases between. CDR3 in amino acids: CASSVEEDRRYGYTF. The CDR3 coding sequence is TGTGCCAGCAGCGTAGAAGAAGACCGACGCTATGGCTACACCTTC.

This clonotype occurred a few times. The V gene is TRBV19, the J gene TRBJ2-7, with 11 bases lining up with TRBD1. CDR3 length: 13 residues. The V gene's germline CDR1 is LNHDA and CDR2 SQIVND (reference sequence). Trimming took 9 bases from V and 6 from J; bases not matched to a gene: 7. The CDR3 sequence: CASGGQGVSEQYF. The CDR3 DNA sequence: TGTGCCAGCGGGGGACAGGGGGTGTCCGAGCAGTACTTC.

The chain carries TRBV29-1 and TRBJ2-3; the match to TRBD1 covers 8 bases. Per germline, CDR1 SQVTM and CDR2 ANQGSEA. The CDR3 loop spans 12 amino acids. The junction had 0 bases not matched to a gene; V was cut back by 7 bases and J by 0 bases. In DNA, the CDR3 is TGCAGCGGGACAGGGAGCACAGATACGCAGTATTTT. It translates to CSGTGSTDTQYF.

This chain joins TRBV20-1 and TRBJ1-5; D is unclear. The CDR3 has 12 residues. Germline CDR1 is DFQATT and CDR2 is SNEGSKA (reference sequence). Trimming removed 3 bases from V and 3 bases from J, with 6 bases in between. The CDR3 DNA sequence: TGCAGTGCTAGTTCCGTCAATCAGCCCCAGCATTTT. Translation: CSASSVNQPQHF.

This clonotype was observed at least ten times. The chain employs TRBV15 and TRBJ2-1; possible D gene TRBD2, 6 bases. V gave up 2 bases and J gave up 4 bases, with 9 bases separating them. The length of the CDR3 is 14 residues. Germline-derived CDR1 and CDR2 are LNHNV and YYDKDF (reference sequence). CDR3 sequence reads: CATSRLARYNEQFF. In DNA, the CDR3 is TGTGCCACCAGCAGACTAGCGCGATACAATGAGCAGTTCTTC.

This clonotype was seen many times. This chain uses TRBV5-1 with TRBJ2-1, with D possibly TRBD2 on 6 matching bases. The germline V gene has CDR1 SGHRS and CDR2 YFSETQ. Deletions cut 3 bases from V and 7 bases from J, with 11 bases between. The CDR3 runs to 13 residues. The DNA for the CDR3 is TGCGCCAGCAGCTGGAGGGTGGTAAATGAGCAGTTCTTC. Encoded protein: CASSWRVVNEQFF.

This clonotype was counted a single time. The chain couples TRBV13 to TRBJ2-2, with D unresolved. CDR3 length: 15 amino acids. V lost 5 bases to trimming and J lost 9 bases, with 19 bases between them. Germline CDR1 reads PRHDT; CDR2 reads FYEKMQ (reference sequence). The CDR3 DNA is TGTGCCAGCAGCCCCGCTTGGCCCTTTTCCTGGGAGCTGTTTTTT. This encodes CASSPAWPFSWELFF.

V gene TRBV7-2 combines with J gene TRBJ1-5; no clear D gene. V shed 1 base and J shed 3 bases, with 7 bases lying between them. Per germline, CDR1 SGHTA and CDR2 FQGNSA. The CDR3 is made up of 14 amino acids. The CDR3 sequence: CASSLVGPNQPQHF. The CDR3 bases are TGTGCCAGCAGCTTAGTAGGGCCCAATCAGCCCCAGCATTTT.

The sample holds many counts of this clonotype. V is TRBV6-1 and J is TRBJ2-1; D is uncertain. Looked up from germline, CDR1 is MNHNS and CDR2 is SASEGT. Trimming pared 6 bases from V and 2 bases from J, leaving 14 bases between. This CDR3 is 15 amino acids long. CDR3 DNA sequence: TGTGCCAGCAGCCTTACCCTGGGCCCCTACAATGAGCAGTTCTTC. Translating it yields CASSLTLGPYNEQFF.